The present entry profiles one T cell receptor (beta chain) with its context. What it binds is unknown. These data come from a study of identical twins. Overall study findings and caveats: Instead of following the same donors, the conclusions were based on cross-sectional statistical analysis. Abundant beta clonotypes from cord blood bore fewer insertions; memory repertoires lacked this pattern.

MiXCR was run by TCRdb on the 5' RACE reads, yielding one entry per CDR3 protein. Of nearly 900,000 distinct CDR3 sequences detected, about 12% appear once; the ten largest clones hold about 1.5%. These data also featured in a second study, about yellow fever vaccine responses in identical twins.

Sequenced sample: PBMCs. This TCR came from a woman under 30 in good health.

CDR3 amino acids: CASRRGTTSYEQYF. As DNA, the CDR3 is TGTGCCAGCAGGAGGGGCACGACCTCCTACGAGCAGTACTTC. The chain links TRBV6-2 or TRBV6-3 to TRBJ2-7; D is tentatively TRBD1 or TRBD2 (5 bases each). The CDR3 consists of 14 residues. V lost 6 bases and J lost 0, with 12 bases in between. Germline assignment: CDR1 MNHEY and CDR2 SVGEGT.